The source of this T cell receptor beta chain is a study of blood T cell repertoires in COVID-19. Study-level background: The samples span acute and convalescent COVID-19 from the United States, Italy and Spain. PBMCs, B-cell-depleted T cells, or T cells were the source of the cDNA or gDNA that made up the material.

In the authors' methods: By means of reference gene primer amplification, nucleated cell counts were estimated. Some clones are missing from TCRdb's copy, which holds only in-frame ones; the method was immunoSEQ multiplex PCR. The V and J calls and the clone size are those of that table, but D and trimming were determined from the DNA. The sample yields over 75,000 clones, around four fifths seen once. Germline CDR1 and CDR2: SGHDN and FVKESK. The CDR3 consists of 13 residues. Trimming removed 2 bases from V and 5 bases from J, with 9 bases in between. This clonotype was obtained from a human donor in a cohort sampled during active COVID-19. The chain uses TRBV14 and TRBJ2-5; D gene ambiguous. Sequencing input: peripheral blood. Here the CDR3 DNA reads TGTGCCAGCAGCCAATTCGTCGGGGAGACCCAGTACTTC. Protein product: CASSQFVGETQYF.